One sample yielded the 15 T cell receptor beta chains listed below, sequenced in a study of T cells in localized non-small cell lung cancer. The assay was immunoSEQ multiplex PCR, and TCRdb's table has in-frame clones only and misses some. The table includes 25,000 to 35,000 clones, roughly 75% detected once. This material consisted of peripheral blood, taken before any cancer treatment. The receptors here all came from a male donor older than 55 with stage III squamous cell lung carcinoma.

The chain carries TRBV14 and TRBJ1-4; D possibly corresponds to TRBD1 (6 bases). The CDR3 is made up of 11 amino acids. V shed 9 bases and J shed 10 bases, with 12 bases lying between them. From germline, CDR1 is SGHDN and CDR2 FVKESK. The DNA for the CDR3 is TGTGCCAGTAGGGGGTTGGGAAAACTGTTTTTT. It is translated as CASRGLGKLFF.

This chain connects TRBV13 to TRBJ2-3; the D call may be TRBD1 or TRBD2 (6 bases each). Germline values: CDR1 PRHDT, CDR2 FYEKMQ (reference sequence). This CDR3 contains 14 residues. V was pared by 5 bases and J by 6 bases, with 15 bases between. CDR3 amino acids: CASSLGHSGDTQYF. CDR3 DNA sequence: TGTGCCAGCAGCCTGGGACATAGCGGTGATACGCAGTATTTT.

The rearrangement links TRBV6-6 to TRBJ2-7, with D unresolved. The CDR3 is 14 residues long. Trimming pared 5 bases from V and 4 bases from J, leaving 15 bases between. Germline V lookup: CDR1 MNHNY, CDR2 SVGAGI (reference sequence). CDR3 sequence (DNA): TGTGCCAGCAGTCCCGGTCAAGTAAGGTACGAGCAGTACTTC. Translating gives CASSPGQVRYEQYF.

The sample holds a few counts of this clone. The chain is built from TRBV2 and TRBJ2-3; tentative D call: TRBD2 (6 bases). The V end lost 6 bases, the J end lost 2 bases, and 15 bases lay between the germline ends. The germline V gene has CDR1 SNHLY and CDR2 FYNNEI. The CDR3 sequence is 15 residues long. The CDR3 loop reads CASRRGAAITDTQYF. The CDR3 bases are TGTGCCAGCAGGCGGGGAGCGGCTATCACAGATACGCAGTATTTT.

The chain employs TRBV6-5 and TRBJ1-2, with a weak D call TRBD1 (5 bases). The CDR3 covers 13 residues. From germline, CDR1 is MNHEY and CDR2 SVGAGI. The ends were cut back, 3 bases at V and 3 bases at J, with 8 bases in the middle. CDR3 sequence (DNA): TGTGCCAGCAGTTATTTAGGGGACTATGGCTACACCTTC. Translating gives CASSYLGDYGYTF.

The J gene is TRBJ1-5, the V gene TRBV4-1, with 10 bases aligning to TRBD1. V shed 1 base and J 6 bases; nucleotides not matched to a gene: 3. The CDR3 is made up of 15 amino acids. Germline CDR1 is MGHRA and CDR2 is YSYEKL. The chain's CDR3 is CASSQVGQGGQPQHF. Written as DNA, the CDR3 is TGCGCCAGCAGCCAAGTTGGACAGGGGGGTCAGCCCCAGCATTTT.

The chain joins TRBV7-2 to TRBJ1-2, with D possibly being TRBD1 (5 bases). Trimming left V 1 base short and J 8 bases short, with 17 bases between. The germline V gene has CDR1 SGHTA and CDR2 FQGNSA. The CDR3 has 15 amino acids. The CDR3 region is CASSLVPLGVDGYTF. DNA for the CDR3: TGTGCCAGCAGCTTAGTCCCGCTGGGGGTCGACGGCTACACCTTC. Full variable domain (rest looked up from reference TRBV7-2 and TRBJ1-2): GAGVSQSPSNKVTEKGKDVELRCDPISGHTALYWYRQSLGQGLEFLIYFQGNSAPDKSGLPSDRFSAERTGGSVSTLTIQRTQQEDSAVYLCASSLVPLGVDGYTFGSGTRLTVV.

This clone was recorded once. The chain is built from TRBV7-9 and TRBJ2-4; D ambiguous. Germline V lookup: CDR1 SEHNR, CDR2 FQNEAQ (reference sequence). V lost 5 bases, J lost 3 bases, and 14 bases lay in between. The CDR3 covers 15 residues. CDR3 residues: CASSPYGEDKNIQYF. As DNA, the CDR3 is TGTGCCAGCAGCCCCTACGGCGAGGACAAAAACATTCAGTACTTC.

The chain combines TRBV5-4 with TRBJ1-1; D gene unclear. V lost 5 bases to trimming and J lost 4 bases, with 18 bases between them. There are 15 residues in the CDR3. The germline gives CDR1 SGHNT, CDR2 YYREEE (reference sequence). CDR3 bases: TGTGCCAGCAGACCCGACGGAGTGAAGGGCACTGAAGCTTTCTTT. Its translation: CASRPDGVKGTEAFF.

The chain carries TRBV20-1 and TRBJ2-4, with D perhaps matching TRBD2 (5 bases). The germline V gene encodes CDR1 DFQATT and CDR2 SNEGSKA (reference sequence). The CDR3 consists of 11 residues. V lost 3 bases, J lost 13 bases, and 13 bases lay in between. In nucleotides, the CDR3 is TGCAGTGCTAGTTCGTCGGGAAGACAGTACTTC. It translates to CSASSSGRQYF.

The chain is built from TRBV7-2 and TRBJ2-5; possibly TRBD2 for D (5 bases). Trimming stripped 6 bases from V and 5 bases from J, with 13 bases between. This CDR3 has 13 amino acids. CDR1 and CDR2 from the germline V gene are SGHTA and FQGNSA. The DNA of the CDR3 is TGTGCCAGCAGTGGAGGTCTCAGGGAGACCCAGTACTTC. Protein product: CASSGGLRETQYF.

The J gene is TRBJ1-1, the V gene TRBV6-6; D gene unclear. Germline CDR1 is MNHNY and CDR2 is SVGAGI (reference sequence). The V gene lost 5 bases and the J gene lost 1 base, with 14 bases spanning the gap. This CDR3 is built from 15 residues. The CDR3 reads CASSADTLGNTEAFF. The CDR3 nucleotides read TGTGCCAGCAGTGCCGACACATTAGGGAACACTGAAGCTTTCTTT.

The rearrangement joins TRBV2 to TRBJ1-3; D ambiguous. Between the trimmed V and J ends, which lost 6 bases and 8 bases, there was a span of 11 bases. Per the germline V gene, CDR1 is SNHLY and CDR2 is FYNNEI. This CDR3 region has 12 residues. CDR3 nucleotide sequence: TGTGCCAGCAGCAAGGGAGAGGACACCATATATTTT. Translation: CASSKGEDTIYF.

The gene calls are TRBV11-1 and TRBJ2-1, with no clear D. Germline V lookup: CDR1 SGHAT, CDR2 FQDESV (reference sequence). The V and J ends lost 1 base and 9 bases respectively, with 13 bases between them. CDR3 length: 14 residues. The CDR3 DNA reads TGTGCCAGCAGCTTAGATCTCGACATTCGTGAGCAGTTCTTC. Translating it yields CASSLDLDIREQFF.

The chain links TRBV7-2 to TRBJ2-3, with a tentative D call TRBD1 (6 bases). V shed 1 base and J shed 4 bases, with 9 bases lying between them. Per the germline V gene, CDR1 is SGHTA and CDR2 is FQGNSA. The CDR3 runs to 14 residues. As DNA, the CDR3 is TGTGCCAGCAGCTTAGATACAGGGCCAGATACGCAGTATTTT. This codes for CASSLDTGPDTQYF.